This record concerns one T cell receptor beta chain sequence. The data belong to a study of shared clonotypes between healthy human individuals. Deep was the level used in running the assay. TCRdb keeps only in-frame clones here, not all; method: immunoSEQ multiplex PCR. The sample has around 440,000 clones; roughly four fifths are singletons. From germline, CDR1 is MGHRA and CDR2 YSYEKL. The CDR3 runs to 20 residues. V shed 3 bases, J shed 2 bases, and the junction held 12 bases outside the gene matches. Recent vaccinations or acute infections were absent in the healthy HIV-negative adult donors. Nashville, Tennessee was home to all donors, each a Caucasian adult.

This clonotype was sampled from a woman between 35 and 50 years old in good health. Some clones in this sample may be carry-over from other donors' samples. The source material was PBMCs. This rearrangement joins TRBV4-1 to TRBJ2-1, with 14 bases that match TRBD2. The CDR3 nucleotides are TGCGCCAGCAGCCACCCCGGGACTAGCGGGAGACTGGTGCCCTACAATGAGCAGTTCTTC. This translates into CASSHPGTSGRLVPYNEQFF.